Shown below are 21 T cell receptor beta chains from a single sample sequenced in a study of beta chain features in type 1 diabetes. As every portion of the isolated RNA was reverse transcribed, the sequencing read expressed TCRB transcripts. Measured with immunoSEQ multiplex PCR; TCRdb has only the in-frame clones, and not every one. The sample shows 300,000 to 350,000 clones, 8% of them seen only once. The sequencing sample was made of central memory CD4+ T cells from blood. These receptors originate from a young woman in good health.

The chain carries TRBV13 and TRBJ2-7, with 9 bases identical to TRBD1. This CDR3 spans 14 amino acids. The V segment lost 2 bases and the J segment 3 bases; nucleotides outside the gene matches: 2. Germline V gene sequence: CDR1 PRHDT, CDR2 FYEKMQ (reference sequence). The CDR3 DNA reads TGTGCCAGCAGCTTACGGGACAGGGACTACGAGCAGTACTTC. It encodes CASSLRDRDYEQYF.

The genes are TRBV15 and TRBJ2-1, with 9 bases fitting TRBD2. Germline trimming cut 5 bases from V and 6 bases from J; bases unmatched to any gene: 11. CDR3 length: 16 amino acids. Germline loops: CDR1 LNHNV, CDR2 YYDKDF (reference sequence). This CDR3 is CATSVIGGTSFNEQFF. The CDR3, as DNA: TGTGCCACCAGCGTCATAGGGGGGACTAGCTTCAATGAGCAGTTCTTC.

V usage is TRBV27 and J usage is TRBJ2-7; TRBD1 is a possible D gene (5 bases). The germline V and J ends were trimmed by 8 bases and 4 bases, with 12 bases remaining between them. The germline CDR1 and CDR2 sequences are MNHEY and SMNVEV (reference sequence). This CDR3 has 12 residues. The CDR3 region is CASGRTPYEQYF. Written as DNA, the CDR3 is TGTGCCAGCGGTAGGACACCTTACGAGCAGTACTTC.

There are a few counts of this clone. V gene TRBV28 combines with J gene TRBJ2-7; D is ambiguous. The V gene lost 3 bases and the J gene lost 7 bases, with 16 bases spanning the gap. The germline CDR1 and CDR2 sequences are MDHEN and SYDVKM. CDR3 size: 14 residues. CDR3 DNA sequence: TGTGCCAGCAGTTTTTCGAGCCGGCTGAGAGAGCAGTACTTC. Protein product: CASSFSSRLREQYF.

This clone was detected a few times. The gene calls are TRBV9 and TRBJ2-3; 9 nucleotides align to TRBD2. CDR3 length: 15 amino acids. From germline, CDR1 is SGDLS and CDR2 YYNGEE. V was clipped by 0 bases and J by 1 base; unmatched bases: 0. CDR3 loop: CASSVASGGTDTQYF. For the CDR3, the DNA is TGTGCCAGCAGCGTAGCTAGCGGGGGCACAGATACGCAGTATTTT.

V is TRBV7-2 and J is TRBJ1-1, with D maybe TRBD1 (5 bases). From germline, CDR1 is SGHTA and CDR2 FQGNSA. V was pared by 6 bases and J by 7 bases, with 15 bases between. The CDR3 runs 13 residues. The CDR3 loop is CASSYTGEFEAFF. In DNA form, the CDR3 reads TGTGCCAGCAGTTATACAGGAGAGTTTGAAGCTTTCTTT.

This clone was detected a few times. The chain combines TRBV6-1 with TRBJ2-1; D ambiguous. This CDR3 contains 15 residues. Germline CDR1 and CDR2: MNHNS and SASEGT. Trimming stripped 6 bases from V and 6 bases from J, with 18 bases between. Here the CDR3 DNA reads TGTGCCAGCAGACCCCTGGGTGTGGGCAGCAATGAGCAGTTCTTC. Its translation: CASRPLGVGSNEQFF.

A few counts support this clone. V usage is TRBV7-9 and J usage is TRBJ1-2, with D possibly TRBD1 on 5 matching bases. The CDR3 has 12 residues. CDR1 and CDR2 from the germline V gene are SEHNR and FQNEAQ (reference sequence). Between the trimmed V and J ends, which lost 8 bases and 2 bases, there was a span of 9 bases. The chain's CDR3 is CASARENYGYTF. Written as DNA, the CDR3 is TGTGCCAGCGCCAGGGAGAACTATGGCTACACCTTC.

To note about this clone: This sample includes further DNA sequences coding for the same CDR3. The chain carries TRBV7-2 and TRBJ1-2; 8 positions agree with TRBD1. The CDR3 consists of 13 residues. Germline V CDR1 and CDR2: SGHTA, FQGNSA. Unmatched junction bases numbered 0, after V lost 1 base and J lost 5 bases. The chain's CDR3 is CASSLGQGYGYTF. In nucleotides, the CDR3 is TGTGCCAGCAGCTTAGGACAGGGGTATGGCTACACCTTC.

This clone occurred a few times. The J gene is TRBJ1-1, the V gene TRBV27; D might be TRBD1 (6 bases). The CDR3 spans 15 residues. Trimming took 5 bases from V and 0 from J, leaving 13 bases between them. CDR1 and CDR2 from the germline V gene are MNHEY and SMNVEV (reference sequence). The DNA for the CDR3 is TGTGCCAGCAGTGGGGGACATTCCATGAACACTGAAGCTTTCTTT. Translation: CASSGGHSMNTEAFF.

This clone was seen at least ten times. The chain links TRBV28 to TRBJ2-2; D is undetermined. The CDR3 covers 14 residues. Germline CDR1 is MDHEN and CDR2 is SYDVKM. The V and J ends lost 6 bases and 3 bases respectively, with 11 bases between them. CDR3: CASRPRFYTGELFF. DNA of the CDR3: TGTGCCAGCAGGCCCAGGTTCTACACCGGGGAGCTGTTTTTT.

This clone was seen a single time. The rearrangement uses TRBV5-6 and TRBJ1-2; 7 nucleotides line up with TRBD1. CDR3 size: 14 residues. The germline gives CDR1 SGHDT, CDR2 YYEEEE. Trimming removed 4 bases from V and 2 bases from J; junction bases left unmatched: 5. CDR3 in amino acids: CASSAMTGNYGYTF. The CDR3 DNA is TGTGCCAGCAGCGCGATGACAGGGAACTATGGCTACACCTTC.

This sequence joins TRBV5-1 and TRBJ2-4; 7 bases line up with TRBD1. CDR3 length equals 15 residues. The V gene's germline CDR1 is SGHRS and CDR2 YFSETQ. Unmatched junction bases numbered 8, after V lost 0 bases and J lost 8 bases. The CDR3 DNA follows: TGCGCCAGCAGCTTGGGTATGGCAGGGGGAGACATTCAGTACTTC. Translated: CASSLGMAGGDIQYF.

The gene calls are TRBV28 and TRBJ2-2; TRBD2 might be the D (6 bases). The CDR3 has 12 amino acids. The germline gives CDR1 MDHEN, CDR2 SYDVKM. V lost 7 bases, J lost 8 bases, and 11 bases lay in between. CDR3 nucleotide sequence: TGTGCCAGCAAACTAGCTTCTGGGGAGCTGTTTTTT. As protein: CASKLASGELFF.

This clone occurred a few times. The CDR3 is CASSLIPGTDTQYF. The CDR3 DNA is TGTGCCAGCAGCTTAATCCCGGGAACAGATACGCAGTATTTT. The V and J genes are TRBV7-3 and TRBJ2-3; perhaps TRBD2 as D (5 bases). The V and J ends lost 1 base and 3 bases respectively, with 8 bases between them. CDR1 is SGHTA and CDR2 is FQGTGA in the germline V gene. This CDR3 comprises 14 residues.

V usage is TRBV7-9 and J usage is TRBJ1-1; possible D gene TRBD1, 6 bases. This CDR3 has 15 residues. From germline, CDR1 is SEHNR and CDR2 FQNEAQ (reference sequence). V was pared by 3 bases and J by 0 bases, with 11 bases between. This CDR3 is CASSFGGTMNTEAFF. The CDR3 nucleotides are TGTGCCAGCAGCTTTGGGGGGACAATGAACACTGAAGCTTTCTTT. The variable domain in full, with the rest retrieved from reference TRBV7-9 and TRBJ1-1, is DTGVSQNPRHKITKRGQNVTFRCDPISEHNRLYWYRQTLGQGPEFLTYFQNEAQLEKSRLLSDRFSAERPKGSFSTLEIQRTEQGDSAMYLCASSFGGTMNTEAFFGQGTRLTVV.

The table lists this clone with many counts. The CDR3 protein is CASSFRDSVGYTF. The CDR3 DNA sequence: TGTGCCAGCAGTTTTCGGGACAGCGTAGGCTACACCTTC. J is TRBJ1-2 and V is TRBV28; 7 bases are a match to TRBD1. Germline values: CDR1 MDHEN, CDR2 SYDVKM. The CDR3 has 13 amino acids. J gave up 8 bases and V 3 bases, and 6 bases lay outside the gene matches.

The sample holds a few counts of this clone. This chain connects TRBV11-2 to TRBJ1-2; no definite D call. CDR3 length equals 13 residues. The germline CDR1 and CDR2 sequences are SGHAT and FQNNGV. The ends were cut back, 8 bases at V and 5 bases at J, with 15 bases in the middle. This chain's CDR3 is CASSPGKNYGYTF. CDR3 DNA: TGTGCCAGCTCCCCCGGAAAAAATTATGGCTACACCTTC.

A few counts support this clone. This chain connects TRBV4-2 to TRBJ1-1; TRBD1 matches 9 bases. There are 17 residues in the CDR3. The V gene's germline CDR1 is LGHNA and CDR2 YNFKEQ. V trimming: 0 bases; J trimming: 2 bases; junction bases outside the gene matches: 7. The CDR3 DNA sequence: TGTGCCAGCAGCCAAGATTGGGTGGGACAGGGAAACACTGAAGCTTTCTTT. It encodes CASSQDWVGQGNTEAFF.

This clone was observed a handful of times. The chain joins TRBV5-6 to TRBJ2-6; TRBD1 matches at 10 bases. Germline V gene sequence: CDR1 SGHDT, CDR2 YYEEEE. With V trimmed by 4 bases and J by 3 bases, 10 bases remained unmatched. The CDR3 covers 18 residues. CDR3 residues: CASSPWDRGRIGANVLTF. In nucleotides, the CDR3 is TGTGCCAGCAGCCCGTGGGACAGGGGAAGAATTGGGGCCAACGTCCTGACTTTC.

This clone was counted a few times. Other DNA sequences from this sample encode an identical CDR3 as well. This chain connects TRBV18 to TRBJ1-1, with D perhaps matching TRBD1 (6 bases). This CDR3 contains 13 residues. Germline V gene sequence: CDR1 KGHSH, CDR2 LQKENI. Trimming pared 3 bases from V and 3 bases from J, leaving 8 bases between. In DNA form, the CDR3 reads TGTGCCAGCTCACCCAGGGGAGACACTGAAGCTTTCTTT. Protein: CASSPRGDTEAFF. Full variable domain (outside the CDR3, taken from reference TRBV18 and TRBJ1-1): NAGVMQNPRHLVRRRGQEARLRCSPMKGHSHVYWYRQLPEEGLKFMVYLQKENIIDESGMPKERFSAEFPKEGPSILRIQQVVRGDSAAYFCASSPRGDTEAFFGQGTRLTVV.